These T cell receptor beta chains were read from a single sample in a study of CD8 T cells in Susac syndrome. TCRdb re-called the immunoSEQ multiplex PCR reads with MiXCR, one entry per CDR3 protein. This table holds some 120,000 distinct CDR3 sequences, around 94% found once. What was sequenced was CD4+ T cells from PBMCs. The origin of the receptors is a human donor with multiple sclerosis. Both conserved end residues are part of each CDR3. D genes are given only for firm matches. The size entry is marked missing in some rows and otherwise reads once, few, many or a size class.

TRBJ1-2,TRBV5-6,NA,NA,TGTGCCAGCAGCTCCTGGGGAGCTAACTATGGCTACACCTTC,CASSSWGANYGYTF
TRBJ2-3,TRBV13,NA,once,TGTGCCAGCAGCCCCCCATCAGATACGCAGTATTTT,CASSPPSDTQYF
TRBJ2-5,TRBV7-9,TRBD2,NA,TGTGCCAGCAGCTTAAGTAGTAGCGGGGCGTCAGTCGCAGGGACCCAGTACTTC,CASSLSSSGASVAGTQYF
TRBJ2-1,TRBV5-4,NA,NA,TGTGCCAGCAGCTTGAAACTAGCCTCCTACAATGAGCAGTTCTTC,CASSLKLASYNEQFF
TRBJ2-2,TRBV7-2,NA,NA,TGTGCCAGCAGCCCCCACCCCCTAGTCACCGGGGAGCTGTTTTTT,CASSPHPLVTGELFF
TRBJ1-1,TRBV7-2,NA,NA,TGTGCCAGCAGCCCCTGGGCCCCGGGGGGCACTGAAGCTTTCTTT,CASSPWAPGGTEAFF
TRBJ2-5,TRBV7-2,TRBD2,NA,TGTGCCAGCAGCTTAACGGGAGGGCCGACGAGGGGAGAGACCCAGTACTTC,CASSLTGGPTRGETQYF
TRBJ2-7,TRBV18,NA,NA,TGTGCCAGCTCACCACTTTCAGGGGCCGTCACCTCCTACGAGCAGTACTTC,CASSPLSGAVTSYEQYF
TRBJ2-7,TRBV10-3,NA,once,TGTGCCATCAGTGAGCAGGGCTACGAGCAGTACTTC,CAISEQGYEQYF
TRBJ1-2,TRBV9,NA,NA,TGTGCCAGCAGCGCGACAGGTTTTAACTATGGCTACACCTTC,CASSATGFNYGYTF
TRBJ1-2,TRBV27,NA,once,TGTGCCAGCAGTTTAGTTCGGGACTATGGCTACACCTTC,CASSLVRDYGYTF
TRBJ2-2,TRBV18,NA,NA,TGTGCCAGCTCACCACAGAGAGGGAAGGCCGGGGAGCTGTTTTTT,CASSPQRGKAGELFF
TRBJ2-1,TRBV5-4,NA,NA,TGTGCCAGCACCCCATGGGGGCGAGGCTCCTACAATGAGCAGTTCTTC,CASTPWGRGSYNEQFF
TRBJ1-2,TRBV4-3,NA,NA,TGCGCCAGCAGCCAAGACCCCTTACTTAACTATGGCTACACCTTC,CASSQDPLLNYGYTF
TRBJ1-2,TRBV9,NA,NA,TGTGCCAGCAGCGTACTGGGGGGTAACTATGGCTACACCTTC,CASSVLGGNYGYTF
TRBJ2-1,TRBV19,TRBD2,NA,TGTGCCAGCGCACCGGGACTAGCTTTCGTACGCAATGAGCAGTTCTTC,CASAPGLAFVRNEQFF
TRBJ2-7,TRBV7-2,TRBD1,few,TGTGCCAGCAGCAGGGCGGGCGGGACAGGACTGTACGAGCAGTACTTC,CASSRAGGTGLYEQYF
TRBJ1-1,TRBV6-2/TRBV6-3,TRBD1,NA,TGTGCCAGCAGTTACCCTCCGACAGGGGAGTTTTTCTTT,CASSYPPTGEFFF
TRBJ2-6,TRBV3-1,NA,NA,TGTGCCAGCAGCCACACCTCTGGGGCCAACGTCCTGACTTTC,CASSHTSGANVLTF
TRBJ2-7,TRBV7-2,NA,NA,TGTGCCAGCAGAACAGTATACGAGCAGTACTTC,CASRTVYEQYF
TRBJ1-1,TRBV18,NA,NA,TGTGCCAGCTCACCAAGGGGGGCGCGTCTCACTGAAGCTTTCTTT,CASSPRGARLTEAFF
TRBJ1-5,TRBV27,NA,NA,TGTGCCAGCCGAACGTATGAGGGGGTTGGGGGCAATCAGCCCCAGCATTTT,CASRTYEGVGGNQPQHF